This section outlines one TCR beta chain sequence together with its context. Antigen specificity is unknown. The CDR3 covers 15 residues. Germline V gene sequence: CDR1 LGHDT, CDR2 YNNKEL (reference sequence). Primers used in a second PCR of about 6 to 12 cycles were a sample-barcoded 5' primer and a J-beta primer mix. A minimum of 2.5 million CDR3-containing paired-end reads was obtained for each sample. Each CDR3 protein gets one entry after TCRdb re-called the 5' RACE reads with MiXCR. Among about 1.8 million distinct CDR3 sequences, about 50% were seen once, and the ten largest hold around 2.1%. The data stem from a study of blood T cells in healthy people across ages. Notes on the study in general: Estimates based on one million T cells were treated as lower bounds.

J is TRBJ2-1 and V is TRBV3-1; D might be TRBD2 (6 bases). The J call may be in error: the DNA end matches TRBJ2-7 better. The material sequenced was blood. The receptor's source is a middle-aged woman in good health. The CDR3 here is CASSQGSSDYNEQYF. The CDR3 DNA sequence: TGTGCCAGCAGCCAAGGGTCTAGCGATTACAATGAGCAGTACTTC.